This T cell receptor beta chain was profiled in a study of blood T cell repertoires in COVID-19. Study as a whole: Acute-phase and convalescent COVID-19 samples originated in the United States, Italy and Spain. PBMCs, B-cell-depleted T cells, or T cells were the source of the cDNA or gDNA that made up the material.

V shed 1 base and J 7 bases; nucleotides not matched to a gene: 13. CDR1 and CDR2 (germline): SEHNR, FQNEAQ (reference sequence). The CDR3 loop spans 16 amino acids. Study processing details: Nucleated cell counts were estimated from reference gene primer amplification. Profiled with immunoSEQ multiplex PCR; TCRdb holds only in-frame clones, not every one. For V, J and clone size, that table is used; D and trimming come from the DNA. There are approximately 130,000 clones in the sample; around 87% occur only once, and around 30% lies in the top ten. The chain carries TRBV7-9 and TRBJ2-7; 7 positions match TRBD2. This TCR was recovered from a man in his 70s with active or convalescent COVID-19. Source material: peripheral blood. This CDR3 is CASSLGGIPGGSEQYF. As DNA, the CDR3 is TGTGCCAGCAGCTTAGGCGGGATCCCCGGGGGGTCAGAGCAGTACTTC.